This paragraph reports one TCR beta chain. Its target is not known. The sample comes from a study of T cells in Graves' hyperthyroidism and ophthalmopathy. Overall study results and limits: Stable hyperthyroidism was separated from ophthalmopathy by a model based on 13 V-J features.

Before ophthalmopathy appeared, progressors gave blood at initial hyperthyroidism diagnosis. The CDR3 is 22 amino acids. V was clipped by 4 bases and J by 4 bases, with 34 bases between them. CDR1 is MNHEY, CDR2 SVGEGT, per germline. It was RNA transcripts that yielded the amplified TCR beta CDR3 regions. Researchers ran a first-round RT-PCR on the TCR CDR3 using the HTBI primer set. Via MiXCR, TCRdb re-called the multiplex PCR reads, giving one row per CDR3 protein. The sample has fewer than 300,000 distinct CDR3 sequences, around 25% seen once. Sequencing input: blood. The chain couples TRBV6-2 or TRBV6-3 to TRBJ2-2, with D perhaps matching TRBD1 or TRBD2 (5 bases each). This TCR derives from a man aged 40-49 years with Graves' hyperthyroidism that later progressed to Graves' ophthalmopathy. The DNA for the CDR3 is TGTGCCAGCAGTTCTAGGGACCGACAGCGCGTGATAATTCAGGGAACCACCGGGGAGCTGTTTTTT. It translates to CASSSRDRQRVIIQGTTGELFF.